One TCR beta chain is described in this entry. Its cognate antigen is unknown. The sample belongs to a study of vaccination and CD4 T cells after COVID-19. Treatment given: approximately 10-day PBMC culture with coronavirus spike peptide pools or control peptides (ViraFEST assay). With the Oncomine TCR Beta short-read assay, DNA from cultured CD4+ T cells was sequenced. TCRdb reprocessed the PCR reads via MiXCR and lists one record per CDR3 protein. The data hold around 15,000 distinct CDR3 sequences, with less than 40% observed a single time. The origin of this receptor is a human donor who received a COVID-19 vaccine. The starting material was CD4+ T cells from blood, cultured in vitro, obtained before SARS-CoV-2 vaccination.

The CDR3 sequence: CASSRQGRGDTEAFF. The CDR3 nucleotides are TGTGCCAGTAGTAGACAGGGGCGTGGGGACACTGAAGCTTTCTTT. The V gene is TRBV19, the J gene TRBJ1-1, with 8 bases fitting TRBD1. CDR1 is LNHDA, CDR2 SQIVND, per germline (reference sequence). The J segment lost 3 bases and the V segment lost 4 bases, leaving 7 bases of the junction unmatched. The CDR3 length is 15 residues.